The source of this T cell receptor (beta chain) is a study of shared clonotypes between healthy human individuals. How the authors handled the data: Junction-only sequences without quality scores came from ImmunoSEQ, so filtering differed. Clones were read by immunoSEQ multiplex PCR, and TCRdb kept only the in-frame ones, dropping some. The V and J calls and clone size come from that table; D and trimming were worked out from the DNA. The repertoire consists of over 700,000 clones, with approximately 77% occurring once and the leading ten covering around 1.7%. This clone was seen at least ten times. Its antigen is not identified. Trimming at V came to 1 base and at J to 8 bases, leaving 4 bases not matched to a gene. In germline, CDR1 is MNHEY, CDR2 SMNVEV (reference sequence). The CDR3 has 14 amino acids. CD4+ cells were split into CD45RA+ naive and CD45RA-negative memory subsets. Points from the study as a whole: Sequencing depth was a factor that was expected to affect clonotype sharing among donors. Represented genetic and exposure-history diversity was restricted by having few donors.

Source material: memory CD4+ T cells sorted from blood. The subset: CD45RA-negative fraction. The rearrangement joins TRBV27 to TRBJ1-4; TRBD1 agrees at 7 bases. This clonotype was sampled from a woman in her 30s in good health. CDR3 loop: CASSLLGTEEKLFF. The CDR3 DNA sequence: TGTGCCAGCAGTTTATTGGGGACAGAGGAAAAACTGTTTTTT.